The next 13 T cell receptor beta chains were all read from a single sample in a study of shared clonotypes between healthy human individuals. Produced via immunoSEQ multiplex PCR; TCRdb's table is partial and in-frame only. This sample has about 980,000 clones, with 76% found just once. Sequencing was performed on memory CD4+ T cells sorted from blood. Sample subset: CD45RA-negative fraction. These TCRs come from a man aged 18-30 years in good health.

CDR3 DNA sequence: TGTGCCAGTAGTGTATTCTCGACAGGGTACGGTTCACCCCTCCACTTT. The encoded protein is CASSVFSTGYGSPLHF. The chain links TRBV19 to TRBJ1-6; TRBD1 aligns across 7 bases. The V segment lost 5 bases and the J segment 9 bases; nucleotides outside the gene matches: 13. Germline-derived CDR1 and CDR2 are LNHDA and SQIVND (reference sequence). The CDR3 covers 16 residues.

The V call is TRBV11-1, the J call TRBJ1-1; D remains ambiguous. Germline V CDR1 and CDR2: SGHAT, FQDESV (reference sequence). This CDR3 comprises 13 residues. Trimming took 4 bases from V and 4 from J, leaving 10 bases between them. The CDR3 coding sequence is TGTGCCAGCAGCTCGACCGATGGCACTGAAGCTTTCTTT. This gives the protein CASSSTDGTEAFF.

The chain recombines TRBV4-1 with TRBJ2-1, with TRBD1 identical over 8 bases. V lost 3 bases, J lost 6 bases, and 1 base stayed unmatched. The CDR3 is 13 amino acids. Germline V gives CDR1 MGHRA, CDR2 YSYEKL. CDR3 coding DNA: TGCGCCAGCAGCCAGACAGGGGTCAATGAGCAGTTCTTC. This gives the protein CASSQTGVNEQFF.

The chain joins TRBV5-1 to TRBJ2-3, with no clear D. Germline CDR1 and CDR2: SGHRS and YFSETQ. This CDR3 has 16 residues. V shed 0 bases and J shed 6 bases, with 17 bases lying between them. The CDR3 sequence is CASSLGISPPEDTQYF. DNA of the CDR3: TGCGCCAGCAGCTTGGGAATTAGTCCACCGGAGGATACGCAGTATTTT.

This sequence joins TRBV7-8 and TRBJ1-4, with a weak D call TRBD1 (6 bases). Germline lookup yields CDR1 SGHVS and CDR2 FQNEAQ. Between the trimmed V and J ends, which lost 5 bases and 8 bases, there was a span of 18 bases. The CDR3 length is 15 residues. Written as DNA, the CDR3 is TGTGCCAGCAGCCCGTCGGAACAGGGAGGGGAAAAACTGTTTTTT. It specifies CASSPSEQGGEKLFF.

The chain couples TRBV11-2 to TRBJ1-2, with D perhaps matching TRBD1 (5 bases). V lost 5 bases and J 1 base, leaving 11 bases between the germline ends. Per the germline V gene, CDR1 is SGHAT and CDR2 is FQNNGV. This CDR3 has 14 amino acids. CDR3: CASSARRDNYGYTF. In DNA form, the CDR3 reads TGTGCCAGCAGCGCCCGCAGGGATAACTATGGCTACACCTTC.

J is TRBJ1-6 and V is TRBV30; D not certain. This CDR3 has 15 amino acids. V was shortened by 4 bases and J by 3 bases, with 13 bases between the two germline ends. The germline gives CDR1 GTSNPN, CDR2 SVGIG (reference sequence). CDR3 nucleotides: TGTGCCTGGAATAAAGACACGGTCTATAATTCACCCCTCCACTTT. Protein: CAWNKDTVYNSPLHF.

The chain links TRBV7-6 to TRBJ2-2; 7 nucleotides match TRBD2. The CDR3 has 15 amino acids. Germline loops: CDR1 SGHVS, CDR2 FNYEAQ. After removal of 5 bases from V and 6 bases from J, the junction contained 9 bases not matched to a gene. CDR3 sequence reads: CASSATGTTAGELFF. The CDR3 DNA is TGTGCCAGCAGCGCAACCGGGACTACTGCCGGGGAGCTGTTTTTT.

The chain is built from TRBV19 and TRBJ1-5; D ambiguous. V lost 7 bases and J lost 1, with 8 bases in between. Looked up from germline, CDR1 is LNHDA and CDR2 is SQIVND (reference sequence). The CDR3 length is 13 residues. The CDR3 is CASNKESNQPQHF. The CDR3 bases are TGTGCCAGTAATAAGGAAAGCAATCAGCCCCAGCATTTT. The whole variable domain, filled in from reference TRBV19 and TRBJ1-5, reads DGGITQSPKYLFRKEGQNVTLSCEQNLNHDAMYWYRQDPGQGLRLIYYSQIVNDFQKGDIAEGYSVSREKKESFPLTVTSAQKNPTAFYLCASNKESNQPQHFGDGTRLSIL.

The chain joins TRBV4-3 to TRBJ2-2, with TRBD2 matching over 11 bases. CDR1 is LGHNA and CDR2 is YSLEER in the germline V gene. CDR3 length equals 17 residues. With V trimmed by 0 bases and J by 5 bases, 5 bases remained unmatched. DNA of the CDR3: TGCGCCAGCAGCCAAGAGGTAGCGGGAGGGAAAACCGGGGAGCTGTTTTTT. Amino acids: CASSQEVAGGKTGELFF.

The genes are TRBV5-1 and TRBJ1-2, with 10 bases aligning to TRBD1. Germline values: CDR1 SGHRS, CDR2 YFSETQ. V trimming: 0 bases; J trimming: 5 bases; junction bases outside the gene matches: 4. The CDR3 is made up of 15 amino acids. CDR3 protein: CASSLGQGAEYGYTF. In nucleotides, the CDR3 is TGCGCCAGCAGCTTGGGACAGGGGGCGGAATATGGCTACACCTTC.

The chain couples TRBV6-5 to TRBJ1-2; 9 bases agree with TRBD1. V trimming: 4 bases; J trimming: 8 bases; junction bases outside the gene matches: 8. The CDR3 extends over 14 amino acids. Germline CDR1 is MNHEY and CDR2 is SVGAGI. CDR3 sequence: CASSSLDRGDGYTF. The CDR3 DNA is TGTGCCAGCAGTTCTCTGGACAGGGGCGACGGCTACACCTTC.

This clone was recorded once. The CDR3 DNA reads TGTGCCAGCAGCTTGGACAGGCCTCGGATAGGTGAAAAACTGTTTTTT. Its translation is CASSLDRPRIGEKLFF. The chain uses TRBV7-8 and TRBJ1-4; 7 bases fit TRBD1. The germline V gene has CDR1 SGHVS and CDR2 FQNEAQ. The CDR3 consists of 16 residues. The V and J ends lost 3 bases and 7 bases, in that order; junction bases with no gene match: 11.